The sequence of this TCR beta chain was determined in a study of T cell responses to AZD1222 COVID-19 vaccine. General observations from the study: Regions 160-218 and 743-854 dominated among vaccine-associated CD4 TCRs spanning spike.

Comment on this clone: Its antigen remains unidentified.

Using immunoSEQ multiplex PCR, the repertoire was profiled, and TCRdb retains in-frame clones only, with some absent. This table holds around 160,000 clones, 90% to 95% found once. The CDR3 contains 15 residues. Germline CDR1 SGHVS, CDR2 FNYEAQ. V lost 5 bases and J lost 3, with 17 bases in between. The sequences come from peripheral blood, collected 28 days after the second AZD1222 dose. This sequence was found in an adult who received the AZD1222 COVID-19 vaccine. V gene TRBV7-6 combines with J gene TRBJ2-7; D is perhaps TRBD1 (5 bases). The CDR3 protein is CASSPSLDSFYEQYF. The CDR3 DNA follows: TGTGCCAGCAGCCCTAGTCTAGACAGTTTCTACGAGCAGTACTTC.